This T cell receptor beta chain was found in a study of T cells in Graves' hyperthyroidism and ophthalmopathy. V was shortened by 6 bases and J by 4 bases, with 16 bases between the two germline ends. CDR1 is SNHLY, CDR2 FYNNEI, per germline. CDR3 length equals 14 residues. Regions amplified from RNA transcripts were the TCR beta CDR3 regions. With the HTBI primer set, the TCR CDR3 went through a first round of RT-PCR. MiXCR, run by TCRdb on the multiplex PCR reads, gives a single entry per CDR3 protein. This table holds about 560,000 distinct CDR3 sequences, about a sixth found once. This clonotype was picked up many times.

The chain couples TRBV2 to TRBJ2-7; D might be TRBD2 (5 bases). Sequenced: blood. The receptor was derived from a young woman with Graves' hyperthyroidism. CDR3 residues: CASRDTTRSYEQYF. CDR3 in DNA: TGTGCCAGCAGGGATACTACTAGGTCGTACGAGCAGTACTTC.